One T cell receptor (beta chain) is described in this entry. Trimming took 6 bases from V and 6 from J; bases not matched to a gene: 10. Germline V lookup: CDR1 LGHDT, CDR2 YNNKEL (reference sequence). The CDR3 spans 15 residues. Universal primer sites and UMIs were introduced during 5'RACE template-switching synthesis of TCR cDNA. TCRdb redid the calling of the 5' RACE reads with MiXCR, one entry per CDR3 protein. This table holds a few hundred thousand distinct CDR3 sequences, roughly 5.2% found once. These data come from a study of T cells after yellow fever vaccination. The sequence was obtained from a man in his late teens or twenties who received the YFV17D yellow fever vaccine. The J gene is TRBJ2-2, the V gene TRBV3-1, with TRBD2 identical over 7 bases. The sample here was CD4+ T cells sorted from PBMCs, taken on the day of the yellow fever booster vaccination. The CDR3 sequence is CASSGFWAGAGELFF. CDR3 sequence (DNA): TGTGCCAGCAGTGGCTTCTGGGCGGGGGCCGGGGAGCTGTTTTTT. The full variable domain, completed using reference TRBV3-1 and TRBJ2-2, is DTAVSQTPKYLVTQMGNDKSIKCEQNLGHDTMYWYKQDSKKFLKIMFSYNNKELIINETVPNRFSPKSPDKAHLNLHINSLELGDSAVYFCASSGFWAGAGELFFGEGSRLTVL.